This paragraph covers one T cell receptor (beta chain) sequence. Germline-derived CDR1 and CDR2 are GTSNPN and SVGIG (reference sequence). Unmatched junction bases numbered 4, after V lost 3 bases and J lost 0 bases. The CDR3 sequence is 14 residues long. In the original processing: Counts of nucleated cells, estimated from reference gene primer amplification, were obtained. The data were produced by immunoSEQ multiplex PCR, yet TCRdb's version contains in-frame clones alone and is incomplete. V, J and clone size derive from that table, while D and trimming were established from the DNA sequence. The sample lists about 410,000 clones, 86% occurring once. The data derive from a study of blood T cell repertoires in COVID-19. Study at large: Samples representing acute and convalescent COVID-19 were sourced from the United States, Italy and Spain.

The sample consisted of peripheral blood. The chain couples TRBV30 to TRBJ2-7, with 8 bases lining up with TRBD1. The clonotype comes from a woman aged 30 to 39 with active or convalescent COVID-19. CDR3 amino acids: CAWRRQGSSYEQYF. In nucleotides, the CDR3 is TGTGCCTGGAGACGACAGGGGAGCTCCTACGAGCAGTACTTC. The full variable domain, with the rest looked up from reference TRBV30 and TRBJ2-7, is SQTIHQWPATLVQPVGSPLSLECTVEGTSNPNLYWYRQAAGRGLQLLFYSVGIGQISSEVPQNLSASRPQDRQFILSSKKLLLSDSGFYLCAWRRQGSSYEQYFGPGTRLTVT.